This entry lists 14 T cell receptor beta chains sequenced from one sample in a study of shared clonotypes between healthy human individuals. Sequenced by immunoSEQ multiplex PCR; TCRdb stores in-frame clones only, minus some. Found here are about 2.4 million clones, roughly 93% of them singletons; the top ten hold around 0.4%. Sequences were obtained from naive CD4+ T cells from PBMCs. Subset denoted: CD45RA+ positively selected. Receptor source: a man aged 18 to 29 in good health. Some clones in this sample may be carry-over from other donors' samples.

V usage is TRBV29-1 and J usage is TRBJ2-2, with 13 bases lining up with TRBD2. There are 15 residues in the CDR3. Germline V gene lookup returns CDR1 SQVTM and CDR2 ANQGSEA. The trim removed 3 bases at V and 6 bases at J, leaving 4 bases unmatched. The CDR3: CSVDMGLAGSGELFF. The DNA for the CDR3 is TGCAGCGTTGATATGGGACTAGCGGGATCCGGGGAGCTGTTTTTT.

Turning to this clone: This CDR3 is also generated by other DNA sequences in the sample. The chain links TRBV18 to TRBJ2-1; D not certain. CDR3 length equals 15 residues. Deletions cut 0 bases from V and 3 bases from J, with 9 bases between. Germline lookup yields CDR1 KGHSH and CDR2 LQKENI. CDR3 bases: TGTGCCAGCTCACCACCACGGCAAGGCTACAATGAGCAGTTCTTC. Its translation is CASSPPRQGYNEQFF.

The gene calls are TRBV14 and TRBJ2-3; 11 bases are shared with TRBD2. Germline CDR1 reads SGHDN; CDR2 reads FVKESK. The length of the CDR3 is 16 residues. V was pared by 3 bases and J by 8 bases, with 10 bases of the junction left unmatched. CDR3 nucleotides: TGTGCCAGCAGCCATCTGACGGACCTAGCGGGAGGTACGCAGTATTTT. It translates to CASSHLTDLAGGTQYF.

Points on this clone: Other DNA sequences of this sample code for an identical CDR3. V gene TRBV9 combines with J gene TRBJ2-3; D not certain. This CDR3 spans 14 amino acids. V was shortened by 0 bases and J by 4 bases, with 9 bases between the two germline ends. CDR1 SGDLS and CDR2 YYNGEE come from the germline V gene. The CDR3 region has the DNA TGTGCCAGCAGCGTAGTAGGGTCAGCAGATACGCAGTATTTT. This translates into CASSVVGSADTQYF.

This chain connects TRBV6-6 to TRBJ2-7, with 9 bases lining up with TRBD2. Trimming cost V 2 bases and J 2 bases; bases outside gene matches: 4. Looked up from germline, CDR1 is MNHNY and CDR2 is SVGAGI (reference sequence). CDR3 length: 15 amino acids. In DNA, the CDR3 is TGTGCCAGCAGTTACGGGGCGGGAGGGCCCTACGAGCAGTACTTC. Translating gives CASSYGAGGPYEQYF.

The chain recombines TRBV5-4 with TRBJ1-1; 7 nucleotides line up with TRBD1. The germline CDR1 and CDR2 sequences are SGHNT and YYREEE (reference sequence). CDR3 size: 15 residues. V was clipped by 4 bases and J by 1 base; unmatched bases: 7. The CDR3 DNA sequence: TGTGCCAGCAGCCCTAGGACAGGCCAGAACACTGAAGCTTTCTTT. Translation: CASSPRTGQNTEAFF.

The V gene is TRBV28, the J gene TRBJ1-1, with TRBD1 as a possible D gene (6 bases). Looked up from germline, CDR1 is MDHEN and CDR2 is SYDVKM. The CDR3 has 13 residues. Trimming cost V 6 bases and J 7 bases, with 15 bases left between them. The CDR3 bases are TGTGCCAGCAGAGAAACAGGGAGGGATGAAGCTTTCTTT. It encodes CASRETGRDEAFF.

DNA of the CDR3: TGTGCCAGCTCAACCACAGGCCAGGGGGCTAACTATGGCTACACCTTC. Protein product: CASSTTGQGANYGYTF. The J gene is TRBJ1-2, the V gene TRBV18; TRBD1 matches at 7 bases. Germline CDR1 is KGHSH and CDR2 is LQKENI. The V and J ends lost 5 bases and 0 bases, in that order; junction bases with no gene match: 9. This CDR3 has 16 residues.

This chain uses TRBV30 with TRBJ2-7; TRBD2 aligns across 9 bases. The CDR3 length is 12 residues. Trimming took 6 bases from V and 1 from J; bases not matched to a gene: 1. The germline V gene has CDR1 GTSNPN and CDR2 SVGIG (reference sequence). CDR3 DNA sequence: TGTGCCTGTGCGGGGGGGTCCTACGAGCAGTACTTC. This translates into CACAGGSYEQYF.

The CDR3, as DNA: TGTGCCAGCAGCTTAGCGTCAGGACAGGGAGCAGAGACCCAGTACTTC. Translation gives CASSLASGQGAETQYF. The gene calls are TRBV7-9 and TRBJ2-5; 8 bases match TRBD1. The germline gives CDR1 SEHNR, CDR2 FQNEAQ (reference sequence). V lost 0 bases and J lost 4; bases outside the gene matches: 7. The CDR3 sequence is 16 residues long.

The chain has TRBV7-8 and TRBJ1-1; 7 bases agree with TRBD1. V dropped 5 bases and J dropped 2; count of bases not matched to a gene: 8. The CDR3 extends over 15 amino acids. Germline-derived CDR1 and CDR2 are SGHVS and FQNEAQ. CDR3: CASSAWGQINTEAFF. CDR3 in DNA: TGTGCCAGCAGCGCCTGGGGACAGATAAACACTGAAGCTTTCTTT.

The chain combines TRBV4-1 with TRBJ2-3, with D perhaps assigned TRBD1 or TRBD2 (5 bases each). V was shortened by 0 bases and J by 4 bases, with 14 bases between the two germline ends. The CDR3 is 16 residues long. CDR1 MGHRA and CDR2 YSYEKL come from the germline V gene. The DNA of the CDR3 is TGCGCCAGCAGCCAAGATGACGGGGCGGGCGCAGATACGCAGTATTTT. It codes for CASSQDDGAGADTQYF.

This sequence joins TRBV6-6 and TRBJ1-3; D not certain. The germline gives CDR1 MNHNY, CDR2 SVGAGI (reference sequence). Trimming took off 6 bases at V and 0 bases at J, with 12 bases between the two ends. This CDR3 is built from 15 residues. DNA of the CDR3: TGTGCCAGCAGGGGAGGAAATCGCTCTGGAAACACCATATATTTT. Protein: CASRGGNRSGNTIYF.

The rearrangement links TRBV28 to TRBJ2-4, with D unresolved. Trimming pared 6 bases from V and 4 bases from J, leaving 10 bases between. The CDR3 runs to 13 residues. CDR1 is MDHEN and CDR2 is SYDVKM in the germline V gene. The CDR3 DNA reads TGTGCCAGCAGCGTACAAGTTAAAAACATTCAGTACTTC. Protein product: CASSVQVKNIQYF.